This T cell receptor beta chain was sequenced in a study of cytomegalovirus exposure and HLA in healthy donors. Study information: Caucasian-associated ancestry cluster membership applied to about four fifths of approximately 400 genotyped donors. Study findings and constraints: Per a later analysis, 15,000 to 20,000 TCR beta sequences showed association with HLA alleles at 0.05 false discovery rate. Information on immune exposure was restricted to one variable (CMV serostatus).

Notes on this clone: Its antigen remains unknown.

The PCR contained 60 Vbeta and 13 Jbeta primers. Sequencing used immunoSEQ multiplex PCR; TCRdb keeps in-frame clones, though not all of them. The sample consists of fewer than 150,000 clones, roughly 71% of them appearing once. This CDR3 region has 17 residues. Germline CDR1 LNHNV, CDR2 YYDKDF (reference sequence). The junction had 5 bases not matched to a gene; V was cut back by 1 base and J by 1 base. Sequenced input: PBMCs. This clonotype originated in a young man in good health and CMV-seropositive. This chain uses TRBV15 with TRBJ2-2, with 8 bases lining up with TRBD2. The chain's CDR3 is CATSRGSGELNTGELFF. Here the CDR3 DNA reads TGTGCCACCAGCAGAGGTAGCGGGGAGCTGAACACCGGGGAGCTGTTTTTT.